What follows describes a single TCR beta chain. TCRdb re-analysed the 5' RACE reads in MiXCR, keeping a single row per CDR3 protein. Among 500,000 to 550,000 distinct CDR3 sequences listed, approximately 20% were seen once. CDR1 and CDR2 from the germline V gene are SNHLY and FYNNEI. There are 14 residues in the CDR3. Trimming took off 3 bases at V and 4 bases at J, with 12 bases between the two ends. This sample is part of a study of T-cell memory formation after mild COVID-19. The receptor's source is an adult woman who had mild COVID-19 (a few samples of this study predate the infection). Cell type and time point are not known. The chain employs TRBV2 and TRBJ1-2, with D hard to call. Sequencing was performed on PBMCs or a T cell subset sorted from them (not recorded which). CDR3 in amino acids: CASSESRVFYGYTF. In DNA form, the CDR3 reads TGTGCCAGCAGTGAGTCCCGAGTTTTCTATGGCTACACCTTC.